Below are 27 T cell receptor beta chains sequenced from a single sample in a study of blood T cell repertoires in COVID-19. Method: immunoSEQ multiplex PCR; TCRdb's copy keeps in-frame clones and lacks some. This table has some 100,000 clones, about 90% appearing once. The sequenced sample consisted of peripheral blood. The receptor source for this set is a man aged 25-45 years in a cohort sampled during active COVID-19.

The V call is TRBV2, the J call TRBJ2-1; weak D call: TRBD2 (7 bases). Looked up from germline, CDR1 is SNHLY and CDR2 is FYNNEI. The CDR3 spans 20 residues. V lost 3 bases to trimming and J lost 5 bases, with 29 bases between them. CDR3 coding DNA: TGTGCCAGCAGTGACTTTTCTTTGGGGTCCGGGGGGCCGGGCCACAATGAGCAGTTCTTC. This codes for CASSDFSLGSGGPGHNEQFF. Drawing the rest from reference TRBV2 and TRBJ2-1, the complete variable domain is EPEVTQTPSHQVTQMGQEVILRCVPISNHLYFYWYRQILGQKVEFLVSFYNNEISEKSEIFDDQFSVERPDGSNFTLKIRSTKLEDSAMYFCASSDFSLGSGGPGHNEQFFGPGTRLTVL.

The genes are TRBV9 and TRBJ2-3, with 9 bases identical to TRBD2. CDR1 is SGDLS and CDR2 is YYNGEE in the germline V gene. There are 15 residues in the CDR3. V was clipped by 0 bases and J by 6 bases; unmatched bases: 5. This CDR3 reads CASSVGTLAGDTQYF. Written as DNA, the CDR3 is TGTGCCAGCAGCGTAGGAACACTAGCGGGCGATACGCAGTATTTT.

The chain joins TRBV28 to TRBJ1-1; D unclear. This CDR3 spans 16 amino acids. V was cut by 2 bases and J by 1 base, with 14 bases left in between. Germline V gives CDR1 MDHEN, CDR2 SYDVKM. The CDR3 loop is CASSLDADTPNTEAFF. The DNA for the CDR3 is TGTGCCAGCAGTTTAGACGCAGACACGCCGAACACTGAAGCTTTCTTT.

V usage is TRBV4-1 and J usage is TRBJ1-2; 10 positions match TRBD1. The trim removed 0 bases at V and 7 bases at J, leaving 11 bases unmatched. This CDR3 contains 17 residues. CDR1 and CDR2 (germline): MGHRA, YSYEKL. CDR3 residues: CASSQDPSTGGMGGYTF. The CDR3 nucleotides are TGCGCCAGCAGCCAAGATCCCTCGACAGGGGGCATGGGTGGCTACACCTTC.

The chain links TRBV4-1 to TRBJ2-2; possibly TRBD1 for D (5 bases). The germline V gene encodes CDR1 MGHRA and CDR2 YSYEKL. Between the trimmed V and J ends, which lost 1 base and 9 bases, there was a span of 18 bases. The CDR3 consists of 16 residues. CDR3 loop: CASSQGHSQGFRELFF. Here the CDR3 DNA reads TGCGCCAGCAGCCAAGGGCATTCTCAGGGTTTCCGGGAGCTGTTTTTT.

The chain links TRBV27 to TRBJ1-6; possibly TRBD1 for D (5 bases). Trimming removed 1 base from V and 9 bases from J, with 13 bases in between. The CDR3 length is 15 residues. CDR1 MNHEY and CDR2 SMNVEV come from the germline V gene (reference sequence). The CDR3 coding sequence is TGTGCCAGCAGTTTATTCAGCCAGGGCGGTTCACCCCTCCACTTT. This sequence encodes CASSLFSQGGSPLHF.

This chain joins TRBV7-2 and TRBJ2-7; 9 positions match TRBD2. J lost 2 bases, V lost 0 bases, and 2 bases had no gene match. The CDR3 extends over 15 amino acids. From germline, CDR1 is SGHTA and CDR2 FQGNSA. The CDR3 region has the DNA TGTGCCAGCAGCTTAGCGGCTAGCGGGGCCTACGAGCAGTACTTC. This encodes CASSLAASGAYEQYF. Complete variable domain (other parts from reference TRBV7-2 and TRBJ2-7): GAGVSQSPSNKVTEKGKDVELRCDPISGHTALYWYRQSLGQGLEFLIYFQGNSAPDKSGLPSDRFSAERTGGSVSTLTIQRTQQEDSAVYLCASSLAASGAYEQYFGPGTRLTVT.

This clone was seen only once. V gene TRBV9 combines with J gene TRBJ2-3, with 11 bases identical to TRBD2. CDR1 and CDR2 from the germline V gene are SGDLS and YYNGEE. The J segment lost 0 bases and the V segment lost 3 bases, leaving 9 bases of the junction unmatched. The CDR3 is made up of 18 amino acids. The CDR3 DNA reads as TGTGCCAGCAGCGCACTAGCGGGGGTTCTCCCTAGCACAGATACGCAGTATTTT. Translation gives CASSALAGVLPSTDTQYF.

This clone was seen once. The chain uses TRBV12-3 or TRBV12-4 and TRBJ2-3, with 8 bases identical to TRBD2. CDR3 length equals 13 residues. Losses at the gene ends were 6 bases for V and 4 bases for J; bases not matched to a gene: 3. DNA for the CDR3: TGTGCCAGCAGCCGGGGGGGACCAGATACGCAGTATTTT. Translation: CASSRGGPDTQYF.

The rearrangement joins TRBV4-3 to TRBJ2-3; no definite D call. CDR3 length: 15 residues. Trimming cost V 4 bases and J 1 base, with 12 bases left between them. Per germline, CDR1 LGHNA and CDR2 YSLEER. CDR3: CASSLHQAGTDTQYF. As DNA, the CDR3 is TGCGCCAGCAGCCTGCATCAAGCTGGCACAGATACGCAGTATTTT.

The V and J genes are TRBV5-3 and TRBJ2-1, with D uncertain. TRBV5-3 is recorded as an ORF, its role being uncertain. There are 12 residues in the CDR3. Trimming shortened V by 8 bases and J by 2 bases, and 8 bases separated the two germline ends. This chain's CDR3 is CARWPTYNEQFF. The CDR3 nucleotides read TGTGCCAGGTGGCCGACCTACAATGAGCAGTTCTTC.

The CDR3 nucleotides read TGTGCCAGCAGCAAGAGGGGGCTAGCGGGGGCCCGCTACAATGAGCAGTTCTTC. Its protein is CASSKRGLAGARYNEQFF. This chain connects TRBV21-1 to TRBJ2-1; whether TRBD2, the table's D call, matches the DNA was not checked. TRBV21-1 is listed as a pseudogene. This CDR3 has 18 residues.

The chain is built from TRBV9 and TRBJ2-3; perhaps TRBD2 as D (6 bases). Germline V gene lookup returns CDR1 SGDLS and CDR2 YYNGEE. V was shortened by 3 bases and J by 1 base, with 9 bases between the two germline ends. This CDR3 comprises 14 residues. CDR3 loop: CASSGDWRTDTQYF. In DNA form, the CDR3 reads TGTGCCAGCAGCGGGGACTGGCGCACAGATACGCAGTATTTT.

V is TRBV5-1 and J is TRBJ1-2; maybe TRBD1 (6 bases). V shed 1 base and J shed 2 bases, with 9 bases lying between them. The CDR3 runs to 14 residues. The V gene's germline CDR1 is SGHRS and CDR2 YFSETQ. CDR3 region: CASSLSDRNYGYTF. DNA of the CDR3: TGCGCCAGCAGCTTGTCCGACAGGAACTATGGCTACACCTTC.

The CDR3 DNA reads TGTGCCAGCAGTGACAGGGGAGTCCCGAGCGAGCAGTACTTC. Translation: CASSDRGVPSEQYF. The chain joins TRBV2 to TRBJ2-7; D might be TRBD1 (6 bases). Looked up from germline, CDR1 is SNHLY and CDR2 is FYNNEI. Trimming shortened V by 3 bases and J by 6 bases, and 15 bases separated the two germline ends. This CDR3 is 14 amino acids long.

The V and J genes are TRBV2 and TRBJ1-2, with D perhaps matching TRBD1 (5 bases). V was cut by 4 bases and J by 7 bases, with 16 bases left in between. CDR3 size: 14 residues. CDR1 is SNHLY, CDR2 FYNNEI, per germline. For the CDR3, the DNA is TGTGCCAGCAGTGCAGGGAACGTCCGCTCTGGCTACACCTTC. Translating it yields CASSAGNVRSGYTF. Using reference TRBV2 and TRBJ1-2 for the parts outside the CDR3, the full variable domain is EPEVTQTPSHQVTQMGQEVILRCVPISNHLYFYWYRQILGQKVEFLVSFYNNEISEKSEIFDDQFSVERPDGSNFTLKIRSTKLEDSAMYFCASSAGNVRSGYTFGSGTRLTVV.

The chain recombines TRBV28 with TRBJ1-5; TRBD1 agrees at 7 bases. Germline CDR1 and CDR2: MDHEN and SYDVKM. This CDR3 is built from 15 residues. V lost 6 bases, J lost 4 bases, and 9 bases stayed unmatched. The DNA for the CDR3 is TGTGCCAGCAGACGTACAGGGGTGGCTAATCAGCCCCAGCATTTT. Translated: CASRRTGVANQPQHF.

This clone was detected once. The rearrangement links TRBV28 to TRBJ2-7; TRBD1 is a possible D gene (6 bases). This CDR3 contains 13 residues. Germline-derived CDR1 and CDR2 are MDHEN and SYDVKM. Trimming removed 8 bases from V and 2 bases from J, with 13 bases in between. CDR3 sequence (DNA): TGTGCCAGCGCCCGGACAGCCCCCTACGAGCAGTACTTC. Encoded protein: CASARTAPYEQYF.

The count of this clone is one. V usage is TRBV6-6 and J usage is TRBJ2-3, with D tentatively TRBD2 (5 bases). Trimming removed 8 bases from V and 1 base from J, with 13 bases in between. The CDR3 consists of 14 residues. CDR1 MNHNY and CDR2 SVGAGI come from the germline V gene (reference sequence). The CDR3 spells CASLTGLGTDTQYF. The CDR3 region has the DNA TGTGCCAGCCTCACGGGGTTGGGCACAGATACGCAGTATTTT.

This chain connects TRBV6-5 to TRBJ2-1; 10 nucleotides match TRBD2. The ends lost 8 bases at V and 14 bases at J; junction bases unmatched: 15. This CDR3 spans 14 amino acids. Germline-derived CDR1 and CDR2 are MNHEY and SVGAGI. The CDR3 coding sequence is TGTGCCAGCCGTAGGGGACTAGCGAGTGGTGGGGAGTTCTTC. This sequence encodes CASRRGLASGGEFF.

The chain employs TRBV11-2 and TRBJ2-7; 7 positions match TRBD1. Trimming removed 6 bases from V and 6 bases from J; junction bases left unmatched: 8. Germline V gene lookup returns CDR1 SGHAT and CDR2 FQNNGV. This CDR3 comprises 13 residues. CDR3 sequence reads: CASRPPDRVEQYF. CDR3 sequence (DNA): TGTGCCAGCAGGCCACCAGACAGGGTCGAGCAGTACTTC.

The chain employs TRBV30 and TRBJ2-5; D might be TRBD1 (6 bases). The ends were cut back, 5 bases at V and 13 bases at J, with 20 bases in the middle. Germline V lookup: CDR1 GTSNPN, CDR2 SVGIG (reference sequence). The CDR3 runs to 12 residues. CDR3 nucleotides: TGTGCCTGGGTCATCCCCTTAGGACAGCTGTACTTC. This gives the protein CAWVIPLGQLYF.

This clone was counted between two and nine times. This rearrangement joins TRBV6-1 to TRBJ2-6, with TRBD1 as a possible D gene (6 bases). The CDR3 contains 15 residues. The germline V gene has CDR1 MNHNS and CDR2 SASEGT. Trimming shortened V by 3 bases and J by 0 bases, and 6 bases separated the two germline ends. The CDR3 nucleotides read TGTGCCAGCAGTGAGGACAGCTCTGGGGCCAACGTCCTGACTTTC. It specifies CASSEDSSGANVLTF.

CDR3 in amino acids: CASSQPHRGRNTEAFF. The CDR3 nucleotides are TGCGCCAGCAGCCAGCCCCACAGGGGGCGAAACACTGAAGCTTTCTTT. The chain employs TRBV4-1 and TRBJ1-1; 9 nucleotides align to TRBD1. This CDR3 is 16 amino acids long. The J segment lost 2 bases and the V segment lost 3 bases, leaving 7 bases of the junction unmatched. Germline V CDR1 and CDR2: MGHRA, YSYEKL.

The V gene is TRBV4-3, the J gene TRBJ2-5, with D tentatively TRBD2 (5 bases). The V and J ends lost 0 bases and 0 bases respectively, with 8 bases between them. This CDR3 is 15 amino acids long. Germline CDR1 LGHNA, CDR2 YSLEER. The CDR3, as DNA: TGCGCCAGCAGCCAAGAATCGGGGTACCAAGAGACCCAGTACTTC. It yields the protein CASSQESGYQETQYF.

The rearrangement links TRBV6-1 to TRBJ1-2; possible D gene TRBD1, 6 bases. The CDR3 spans 14 residues. The V end was cut by 6 bases, the J end by 1 base, with 12 bases between. The V gene's germline CDR1 is MNHNS and CDR2 SASEGT. The CDR3 nucleotides read TGTGCCAGCAGCTTTGGACAGTTTAACTATGGCTACACCTTC. The encoded protein is CASSFGQFNYGYTF.

The chain employs TRBV7-2 and TRBJ1-1; D possibly corresponds to TRBD1 (6 bases). Germline-derived CDR1 and CDR2 are SGHTA and FQGNSA. The V gene lost 0 bases and the J gene lost 3 bases, with 8 bases spanning the gap. This CDR3 comprises 14 residues. The CDR3 protein is CASSLAAGDTEAFF. In nucleotides, the CDR3 is TGTGCCAGCAGCTTAGCGGCAGGGGACACTGAAGCTTTCTTT.